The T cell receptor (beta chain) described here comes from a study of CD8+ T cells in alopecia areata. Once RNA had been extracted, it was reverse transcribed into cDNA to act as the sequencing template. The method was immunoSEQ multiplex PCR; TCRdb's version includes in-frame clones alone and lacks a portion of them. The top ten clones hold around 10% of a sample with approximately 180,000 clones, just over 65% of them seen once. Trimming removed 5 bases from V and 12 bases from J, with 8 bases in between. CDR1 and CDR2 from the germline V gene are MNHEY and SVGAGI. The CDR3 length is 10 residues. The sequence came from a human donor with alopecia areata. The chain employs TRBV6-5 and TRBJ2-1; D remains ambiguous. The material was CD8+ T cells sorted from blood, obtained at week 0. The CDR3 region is CASSEAWQFF. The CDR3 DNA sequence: TGTGCCAGCAGTGAAGCGTGGCAGTTCTTC.